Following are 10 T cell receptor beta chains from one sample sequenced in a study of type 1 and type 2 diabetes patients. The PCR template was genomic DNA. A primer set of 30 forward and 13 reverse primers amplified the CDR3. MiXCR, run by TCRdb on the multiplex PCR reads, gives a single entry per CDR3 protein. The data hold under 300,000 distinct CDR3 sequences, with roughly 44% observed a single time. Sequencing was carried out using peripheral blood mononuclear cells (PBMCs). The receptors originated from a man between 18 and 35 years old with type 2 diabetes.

The CDR3 region has the DNA TGTGCCAGCAGCTCCCAGGGTGATGAAAAACTGTTTTTT. As protein: CASSSQGDEKLFF. The chain recombines TRBV5-4 with TRBJ1-4; tentative D call: TRBD1 (5 bases). The CDR3 has 13 residues. Germline values: CDR1 SGHNT, CDR2 YYREEE (reference sequence). Deletions cut 3 bases from V and 6 bases from J, with 9 bases between.

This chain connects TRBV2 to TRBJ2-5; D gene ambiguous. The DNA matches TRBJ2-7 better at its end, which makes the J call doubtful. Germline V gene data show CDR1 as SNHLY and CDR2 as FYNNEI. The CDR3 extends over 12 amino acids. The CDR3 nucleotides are TGTGCCAGCAGTGAGGTATCCTACGAGCAGTACTTC. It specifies CASSEVSYEQYF.

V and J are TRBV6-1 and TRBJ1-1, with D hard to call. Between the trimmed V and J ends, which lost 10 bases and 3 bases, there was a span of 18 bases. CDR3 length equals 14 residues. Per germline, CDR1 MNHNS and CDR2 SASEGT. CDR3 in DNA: TGTGCCATCCTATCCCCCGGGCGCGACACTGAAGCTTTCTTT. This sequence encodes CAILSPGRDTEAFF.

The CDR3 DNA is TGTGCCAGCAGCTCGGAGCGGACCGGGGAGCTGTTTTTT. Translation gives CASSSERTGELFF. The V gene is TRBV7-3, the J gene TRBJ2-2, with D possibly matching TRBD2 (5 bases). Per the germline V gene, CDR1 is SGHTA and CDR2 is FQGTGA. CDR3 length equals 13 residues. Deletions cut 4 bases from V and 5 bases from J, with 8 bases between. Full variable domain (rest looked up from reference TRBV7-3 and TRBJ2-2): GAGVSQTPSNKVTEKGKYVELRCDPISGHTALYWYRQSLGQGPEFLIYFQGTGAADDSGLPNDRFFAVRPEGSVSTLKIQRTERGDSAVYLCASSSERTGELFFGEGSRLTVL.

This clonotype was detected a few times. This CDR3 is CASSAQQGVGYGYTF. CDR3 bases: TGTGCCAGCAGTGCACAACAGGGCGTTGGGTATGGCTACACCTTC. V gene TRBV6-6 combines with J gene TRBJ1-2; a possible D gene is TRBD1 (6 bases). The germline CDR1 and CDR2 sequences are MNHNY and SVGAGI (reference sequence). The CDR3 is 15 residues long. The germline V and J ends were trimmed by 5 bases and 5 bases, with 18 bases remaining between them.

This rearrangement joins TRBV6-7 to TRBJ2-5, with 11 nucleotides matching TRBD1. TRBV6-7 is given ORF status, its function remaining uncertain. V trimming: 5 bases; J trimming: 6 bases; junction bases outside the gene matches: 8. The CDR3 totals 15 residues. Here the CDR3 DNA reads TGTGCCAGCAGTCAACCGGACAGGGGGCGGCAGACCCAGTACTTC. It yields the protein CASSQPDRGRQTQYF.

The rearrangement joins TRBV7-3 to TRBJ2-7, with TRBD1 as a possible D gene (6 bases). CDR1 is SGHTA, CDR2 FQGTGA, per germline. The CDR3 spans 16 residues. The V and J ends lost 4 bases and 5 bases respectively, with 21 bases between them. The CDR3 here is CASSSLGGASYHEQYF. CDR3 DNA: TGTGCCAGCAGCTCCCTAGGGGGAGCTAGCTATCACGAGCAGTACTTC.

CDR3 DNA: TGCGCCAGCAGCCAAGATCTCCGGTGGTGGCCCGTTCGAGCAAATGAAAAACTGTTTTTT. Its translation: CASSQDLRWWPVRANEKLFF. This chain links TRBV4-1 with TRBJ1-4; D unresolved. CDR1 is MGHRA and CDR2 is YSYEKL in the germline V gene. The length of the CDR3 is 20 residues. The V gene lost 0 bases and the J gene lost 5 bases, with 25 bases spanning the gap.

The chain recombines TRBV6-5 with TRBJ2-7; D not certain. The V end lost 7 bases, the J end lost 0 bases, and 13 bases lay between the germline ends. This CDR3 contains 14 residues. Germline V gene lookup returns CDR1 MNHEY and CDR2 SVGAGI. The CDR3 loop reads CASMKADNSYEQYF. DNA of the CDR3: TGTGCCAGCATGAAGGCCGACAACTCCTACGAGCAGTACTTC.

CDR3 amino acids: CASSDTTGAANSEQFF. The CDR3 DNA reads TGCGCCAGCAGTGATACGACAGGGGCGGCTAATAGTGAGCAGTTCTTC. The gene calls are TRBV10-1 and TRBJ2-1; TRBD1 matches 8 bases. Germline V gene sequence: CDR1 WNHNN, CDR2 SYGVQD (reference sequence). This CDR3 has 16 residues. J lost 9 bases, V lost 3 bases, and 13 bases had no gene match.